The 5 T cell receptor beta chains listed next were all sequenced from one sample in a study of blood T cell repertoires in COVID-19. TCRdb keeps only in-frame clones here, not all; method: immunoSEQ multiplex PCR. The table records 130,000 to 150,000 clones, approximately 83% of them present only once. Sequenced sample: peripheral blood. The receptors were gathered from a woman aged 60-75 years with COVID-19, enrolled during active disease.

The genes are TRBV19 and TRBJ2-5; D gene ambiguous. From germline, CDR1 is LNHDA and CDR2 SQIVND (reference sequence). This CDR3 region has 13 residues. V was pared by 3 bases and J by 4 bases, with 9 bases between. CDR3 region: CASSIKRRETQYF. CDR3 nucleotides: TGTGCCAGTAGTATCAAGCGCCGAGAGACCCAGTACTTC. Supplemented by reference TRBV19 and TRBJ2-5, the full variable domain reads DGGITQSPKYLFRKEGQNVTLSCEQNLNHDAMYWYRQDPGQGLRLIYYSQIVNDFQKGDIAEGYSVSREKKESFPLTVTSAQKNPTAFYLCASSIKRRETQYFGPGTRLLVL.

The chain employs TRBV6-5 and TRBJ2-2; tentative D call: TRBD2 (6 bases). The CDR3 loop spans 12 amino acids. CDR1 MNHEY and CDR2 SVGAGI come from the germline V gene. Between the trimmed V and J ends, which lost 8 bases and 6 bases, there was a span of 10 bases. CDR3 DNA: TGTGCCAGCCTGGGAGGATCCGGGGAGCTGTTTTTT. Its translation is CASLGGSGELFF.

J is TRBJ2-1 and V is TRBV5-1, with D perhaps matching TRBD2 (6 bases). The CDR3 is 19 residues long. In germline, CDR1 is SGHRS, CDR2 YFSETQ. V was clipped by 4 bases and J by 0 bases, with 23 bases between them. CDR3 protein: CASSRVVWGTRSSYNEQFF. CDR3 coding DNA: TGCGCCAGCAGCCGCGTGGTGTGGGGGACTCGTAGCTCCTACAATGAGCAGTTCTTC.

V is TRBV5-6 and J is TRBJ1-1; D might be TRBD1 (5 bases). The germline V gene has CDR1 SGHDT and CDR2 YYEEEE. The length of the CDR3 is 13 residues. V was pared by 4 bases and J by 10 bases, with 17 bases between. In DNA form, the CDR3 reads TGTGCCAGCAGCATACCATCGGGGGAGCGAGCTTTCTTT. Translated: CASSIPSGERAFF.

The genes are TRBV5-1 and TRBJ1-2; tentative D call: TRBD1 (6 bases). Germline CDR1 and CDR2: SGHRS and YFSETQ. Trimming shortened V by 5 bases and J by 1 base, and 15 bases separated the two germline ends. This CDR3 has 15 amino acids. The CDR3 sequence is CASSSSGGLNYGYTF. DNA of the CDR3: TGCGCCAGCAGTTCCTCGGGGGGCCTTAACTATGGCTACACCTTC.